This T cell receptor (beta chain) was captured in a study of blood T cell repertoires in COVID-19. For the study at large: Material from acute and convalescent COVID-19 was sourced from the United States, Italy and Spain.

Ages ranged from about 18 to 89 years, with residence in approximately 23 US areas. Grouping used clinical history reported by participants in a survey and questionnaire. V was shortened by 5 bases and J by 0 bases, with 14 bases between the two germline ends. The germline V gene encodes CDR1 SGHVS and CDR2 FQNEAQ. CDR3 length: 17 residues. Clones were sequenced by immunoSEQ multiplex PCR, and TCRdb holds only the in-frame ones, with some missing. The table has 200,000 or so clones, 80% to 90% seen once. V is TRBV7-8 and J is TRBJ1-6; no reliable D call. The TCR comes from a woman aged 18-35 years in a cohort exposed to, infected with or recovered from COVID-19 (not recorded which). The sequenced sample was PBMCs or T cells enriched from blood (not recorded which). The CDR3 region is CASSPLPESSYNSPLHF. The CDR3 coding sequence is TGTGCCAGCAGCCCACTCCCCGAGAGCTCCTATAATTCACCCCTCCACTTT.